This TCR beta chain was sequenced for a study of shared clonotypes between healthy human individuals. Investigators spread the genomic DNA of each subset evenly over several immunoSEQ plates. Repertoires were generated with immunoSEQ multiplex PCR, while TCRdb's copy carries only in-frame clones and drops some. The sample lists more than 150,000 clones, about 93% occurring once. CDR1 and CDR2 (germline): MDHEN, SYDVKM. The junction had 10 bases not matched to a gene; V was cut back by 7 bases and J by 6 bases. The CDR3 runs 15 residues. Study observations and caveats: The study sampled only blood, and tissue repertoires likely differ. A handful of donors had roughly 5% of their naive CD4 clonotypes in common. Unshared clonotypes carried lower generation probabilities than those common to all four donors.

This clone was recorded only once. The antigen is undetermined. V gene TRBV28 combines with J gene TRBJ1-5, with TRBD1 matching 9 bases. Sequenced: naive CD4+ T cells sorted from blood. Noted subset: CD45RA+ positively selected. This receptor was identified in a woman aged 25 to 45 in good health. For the CDR3, the DNA is TGTGCCAGCACCACAGAGGGGACAGGGCGTCAGCCCCAGCATTTT. Residues: CASTTEGTGRQPQHF.